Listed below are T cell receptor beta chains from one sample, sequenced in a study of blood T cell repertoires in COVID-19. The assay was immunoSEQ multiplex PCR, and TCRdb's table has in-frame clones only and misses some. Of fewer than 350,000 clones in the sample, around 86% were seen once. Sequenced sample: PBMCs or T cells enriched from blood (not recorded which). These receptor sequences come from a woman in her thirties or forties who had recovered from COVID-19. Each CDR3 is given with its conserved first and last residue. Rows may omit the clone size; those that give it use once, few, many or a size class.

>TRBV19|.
CASSTTDRGLGNTEAFF
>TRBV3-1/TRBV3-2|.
CASSQGDYRSTEAFF
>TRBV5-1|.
CASSLVKAGQETQYF
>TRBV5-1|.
CASSSPTSGNTGELFF
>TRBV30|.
CAWSFGGTEAFF
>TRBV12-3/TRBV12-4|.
CASSFFESEAFF
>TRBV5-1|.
CASSLDTGQETQYF
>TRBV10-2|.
CASSAVNLSNQPQHF
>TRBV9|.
CASNPDGDSNQPQHF
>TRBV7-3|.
CASSRVVGTEAFF
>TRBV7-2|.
CASSLSSGSDTGELFF
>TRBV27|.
CASSFGDRDNSPLHF
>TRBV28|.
CASSFGNYNEQFF
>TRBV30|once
CAWSGVVNEKLFF
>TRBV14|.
CASSRTRGLAGGSSNEQFF
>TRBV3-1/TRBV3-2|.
CASSQDYGGKGRTQYF
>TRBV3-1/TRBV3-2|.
CASSPGQGPEAFF
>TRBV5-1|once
CASSFKPGETEAFF
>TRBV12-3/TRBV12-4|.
CASSYGRGLGYTF
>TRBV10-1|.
CASSEGGLNIQYF
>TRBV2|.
CASSATGVAYNEQFF
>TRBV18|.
CASSIGQGDEQYF
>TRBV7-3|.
CASSPVSGRATGELFF
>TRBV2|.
CASRGLAAYNEQFF
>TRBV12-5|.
CASGFWEATDTQYF
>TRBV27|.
CASSLQGPSYNEQFF
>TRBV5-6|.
CASSPWSPGTSGYNEQFF
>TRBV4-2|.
CASRYSNRGEQPQHF
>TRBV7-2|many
CASSFRQASEAFF
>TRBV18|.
CASSPAGETQYF
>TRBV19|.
CAILRRGLPFLEPEAFF
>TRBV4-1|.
CASSHRGIGGDRGHLKQPQHF
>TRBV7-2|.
CASSLGGNYGYTF
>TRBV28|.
CASSRTAGSYEQYF
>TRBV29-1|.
CSVLTTGIRTEAFF
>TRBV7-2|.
CASSLEHRLTEAFF
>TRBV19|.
CASSIDRGTEAFF
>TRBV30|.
CAWSVQGLNYGYTF
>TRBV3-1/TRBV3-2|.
CASINQERNTEAFF
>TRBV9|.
CASSSGGPSMNTEAFF